A single sample is the source of the 27 T cell receptor beta chains below, sequenced in a study of radiation and T cells in renal cell carcinoma. Some clones are missing from TCRdb's copy, which holds only in-frame ones; the method was immunoSEQ multiplex PCR. The data hold 94,000 or so clones, with approximately 83% observed a single time. Noted time point: baseline pretreatment blood. Treatment meaning: 15 Gy SBRT to primary tumor, nephrectomy 4 weeks later. The sample here was blood, taken from a patient whose treatment included radiotherapy and nephrectomy. These receptors all stem from a man in his 60s with renal cell carcinoma.

V is TRBV5-1 and J is TRBJ2-3; D gene uncertain. Trimming shortened V by 6 bases and J by 6 bases, and 14 bases separated the two germline ends. The germline V gene encodes CDR1 SGHRS and CDR2 YFSETQ. The CDR3 length is 13 residues. The CDR3 DNA follows: TGCGCCAGCACAGGATACCTCGGGGATACGCAGTATTTT. Protein: CASTGYLGDTQYF.

This clone has just one count. This chain links TRBV28 with TRBJ1-4; tentatively, D is TRBD1 (6 bases). V was trimmed by 8 bases and J by 8 bases, leaving 21 bases between them. The CDR3 consists of 15 residues. Germline values: CDR1 MDHEN, CDR2 SYDVKM. The CDR3 reads CASLDRTIFAEKLFF. CDR3 DNA: TGTGCCAGCTTAGACAGGACAATCTTTGCCGAAAAACTGTTTTTT. Full variable domain (outside the CDR3, taken from reference TRBV28 and TRBJ1-4): DVKVTQSSRYLVKRTGEKVFLECVQDMDHENMFWYRQDPGLGLRLIYFSYDVKMKEKGDIPEGYSVSREKKERFSLILESASTNQTSMYLCASLDRTIFAEKLFFGSGTQLSVL.

A note on this clone: This sample includes further DNA sequences coding for the same CDR3. The chain joins TRBV7-8 to TRBJ2-7; 10 bases agree with TRBD2. With V trimmed by 3 bases and J by 4 bases, 0 bases remained unmatched. Germline V gene lookup returns CDR1 SGHVS and CDR2 FQNEAQ. The CDR3 spans 13 residues. The CDR3 protein is CASSFSGRYEQYF. In DNA, the CDR3 is TGTGCCAGCAGCTTTAGCGGGAGGTACGAGCAGTACTTC.

V and J are TRBV4-2 and TRBJ2-1; 14 bases match TRBD2. The length of the CDR3 is 15 residues. The V segment lost 4 bases and the J segment 7 bases; nucleotides outside the gene matches: 3. Germline values: CDR1 LGHNA, CDR2 YNFKEQ. The CDR3 DNA reads as TGTGCCAGCAGCCTGCGGACTAGCGGGAGGAATGAGCAGTTCTTC. This encodes CASSLRTSGRNEQFF.

This clone came up once. V usage is TRBV7-8 and J usage is TRBJ1-5, with TRBD1 matching over 8 bases. With 1 base clipped from V and 4 bases from J, the junction kept 3 bases outside the gene matches. This CDR3 contains 15 residues. Per germline, CDR1 SGHVS and CDR2 FQNEAQ. In DNA, the CDR3 is TGTGCCAGCAGCTTAGGGGGACAGGATAATCAGCCCCAGCATTTT. Its translation: CASSLGGQDNQPQHF.

The chain uses TRBV5-1 and TRBJ2-1; TRBD1 matches at 7 bases. This CDR3 is built from 17 residues. Germline V CDR1 and CDR2: SGHRS, YFSETQ. Losses at the gene ends were 4 bases for V and 4 bases for J; bases not matched to a gene: 14. CDR3 sequence: CASSASRQGPRYNEQFF. CDR3 DNA: TGCGCCAGCAGCGCCTCCAGACAGGGCCCCAGATACAATGAGCAGTTCTTC.

This clone was picked up many times. The chain uses TRBV6-5 and TRBJ2-2; D not resolved. The V end was cut by 2 bases, the J end by 6 bases, with 4 bases between. Germline assignment: CDR1 MNHEY and CDR2 SVGAGI. The CDR3 extends over 12 amino acids. The CDR3 protein is CASSYRAGELFF. The CDR3 region has the DNA TGTGCCAGCAGTTACAGGGCCGGGGAGCTGTTTTTT.

The chain links TRBV11-1 to TRBJ2-7, with D tentatively TRBD1 (5 bases). The germline CDR1 and CDR2 sequences are SGHAT and FQDESV (reference sequence). This CDR3 has 14 amino acids. Between the trimmed V and J ends, which lost 5 bases and 2 bases, there was a span of 13 bases. The CDR3 DNA reads TGTGCCAGCAGCCACCGACAGAGAGCCTACGAGCAGTACTTC. Amino acid sequence: CASSHRQRAYEQYF.

This clone occurred a few times. The chain uses TRBV6-5 and TRBJ2-5, with D perhaps TRBD2 (6 bases). The V gene's germline CDR1 is MNHEY and CDR2 SVGAGI. The CDR3 sequence is 14 residues long. The ends were cut back, 4 bases at V and 0 bases at J, with 9 bases in the middle. CDR3 loop: CASSFGGNQETQYF. The CDR3 bases are TGTGCCAGCAGTTTCGGGGGAAACCAAGAGACCCAGTACTTC.

This CDR3 reads CASSPATEGGTQYF. The CDR3 DNA reads TGTGCCAGCAGCCCCGCGACTGAGGGGGGGACCCAGTACTTC. This chain links TRBV11-1 with TRBJ2-5, with D tentatively TRBD1 or TRBD2 (6 bases each). The germline gives CDR1 SGHAT, CDR2 FQDESV (reference sequence). Trimming took 5 bases from V and 7 from J, leaving 17 bases between them. The CDR3 extends over 14 amino acids.

The chain carries TRBV5-1 and TRBJ2-1; D is perhaps TRBD2 (5 bases). The CDR3 is 16 residues long. Germline CDR1 is SGHRS and CDR2 is YFSETQ. The germline V and J ends were trimmed by 4 bases and 3 bases, with 17 bases remaining between them. CDR3 in amino acids: CASSRLEGNHYNEQFF. The CDR3 coding sequence is TGCGCCAGCAGCCGTCTCGAGGGCAACCACTACAATGAGCAGTTCTTC.

The V gene is TRBV29-1, the J gene TRBJ2-7; 9 bases align to TRBD2. The CDR3 contains 17 residues. In germline, CDR1 is SQVTM, CDR2 ANQGSEA. V trimming: 2 bases; J trimming: 6 bases; junction bases outside the gene matches: 17. DNA of the CDR3: TGCAGCGTTGAAAAGGGTACAGGGCCGGGACTAGCTGCCGAGCAGTACTTC. It codes for CSVEKGTGPGLAAEQYF.

V and J are TRBV10-2 and TRBJ1-1; D is possibly TRBD1 (5 bases). V was pared by 7 bases and J by 5 bases, with 11 bases between. Germline lookup yields CDR1 WSHSY and CDR2 SAAADI. This CDR3 region has 12 residues. The CDR3 nucleotides read TGCGCCAGCACCGGGGCGGGTACTGAAGCTTTCTTT. Encoded protein: CASTGAGTEAFF.

V and J are TRBV7-2 and TRBJ2-2, with 9 positions matching TRBD2. This CDR3 contains 15 residues. Losses at the gene ends were 3 bases for V and 1 base for J; bases not matched to a gene: 0. Per the germline V gene, CDR1 is SGHTA and CDR2 is FQGNSA. The chain's CDR3 is CASSLTSGNTGELFF. CDR3 nucleotides: TGTGCCAGCAGCTTGACTAGCGGGAACACCGGGGAGCTGTTTTTT.

J is TRBJ2-2 and V is TRBV4-1; 7 bases match TRBD2. Unmatched junction bases numbered 5, after V lost 1 base and J lost 6 bases. The CDR3 loop spans 15 amino acids. The germline V gene encodes CDR1 MGHRA and CDR2 YSYEKL. The CDR3 here is CASSQARERPGELFF. The CDR3 coding sequence is TGCGCCAGCAGCCAAGCGCGGGAGAGGCCCGGGGAGCTGTTTTTT.

This sequence joins TRBV27 and TRBJ2-3; D is undetermined. Germline V gives CDR1 MNHEY, CDR2 SMNVEV (reference sequence). The CDR3 consists of 13 residues. V was shortened by 6 bases and J by 2 bases, with 9 bases between the two germline ends. CDR3 sequence reads: CASRNYLTDTQYF. CDR3 bases: TGTGCCAGCAGAAATTACCTCACAGATACGCAGTATTTT.

The chain employs TRBV5-4 and TRBJ2-2; D is undetermined. V lost 0 bases, J lost 2 bases, and 11 bases lay in between. This CDR3 has 16 amino acids. Germline CDR1 is SGHNT and CDR2 is YYREEE (reference sequence). CDR3 region: CASSLEGSINTGELFF. CDR3 coding DNA: TGTGCCAGCAGCTTGGAGGGTAGCATCAACACCGGGGAGCTGTTTTTT. Full variable domain (remainder filled in from reference TRBV5-4 and TRBJ2-2): ETGVTQSPTHLIKTRGQQVTLRCSSQSGHNTVSWYQQALGQGPQFIFQYYREEENGRGNFPPRFSGLQFPNYSSELNVNALELDDSALYLCASSLEGSINTGELFFGEGSRLTVL.

The chain carries TRBV9 and TRBJ2-5; possibly TRBD2 for D (5 bases). Germline V CDR1 and CDR2: SGDLS, YYNGEE. V lost 5 bases, J lost 5 bases, and 16 bases lay in between. The CDR3 runs to 14 residues. CDR3 nucleotides: TGTGCCAGCAGTGGCGCGGCTAGCTTTGAGACCCAGTACTTC. Translated: CASSGAASFETQYF.

CDR3 sequence: CASRQRGAPRVADTQYF. As DNA, the CDR3 is TGTGCCAGCAGACAAAGGGGGGCCCCTAGGGTTGCAGATACGCAGTATTTT. The chain combines TRBV2 with TRBJ2-3, with D perhaps TRBD1 or TRBD2 (6 bases each). V was pared by 6 bases and J by 4 bases, with 23 bases between. Germline lookup yields CDR1 SNHLY and CDR2 FYNNEI. This CDR3 has 17 residues.

V gene TRBV5-1 combines with J gene TRBJ2-3, with D possibly being TRBD1 (6 bases). Germline V gene data show CDR1 as SGHRS and CDR2 as YFSETQ. V lost 4 bases and J 2 bases, leaving 11 bases between the germline ends. This CDR3 is built from 14 residues. In DNA, the CDR3 is TGCGCCAGCAGCGCAGGGGTGGCCACAGATACGCAGTATTTT. This gives the protein CASSAGVATDTQYF.

V and J are TRBV25-1 and TRBJ2-5; 8 bases map to TRBD2. The CDR3 totals 14 residues. Germline-derived CDR1 and CDR2 are MGHDK and SYGVNS. V lost 7 bases to trimming and J lost 5 bases; unmatched junction nucleotides: 9. The CDR3 DNA sequence: TGTGCCAGCACGCGAAGCGGGGGTCACGAGACCCAGTACTTC. This encodes CASTRSGGHETQYF.

The chain joins TRBV7-9 to TRBJ2-3; D is ambiguous. CDR1 is SEHNR and CDR2 is FQNEAQ in the germline V gene (reference sequence). Between the trimmed V and J ends, which lost 5 bases and 5 bases, there was a span of 5 bases. The CDR3 is 11 residues long. This chain's CDR3 is CASSPVDTQYF. CDR3 DNA sequence: TGTGCCAGCAGCCCCGTAGATACGCAGTATTTT.

The CDR3 sequence: CASSLSRLAGLTGPHGTQYF. The CDR3 nucleotides are TGTGCCAGCAGTTTATCGAGACTAGCGGGATTAACAGGCCCCCATGGTACGCAGTATTTT. The chain couples TRBV27 to TRBJ2-3, with 11 nucleotides matching TRBD2. The germline CDR1 and CDR2 sequences are MNHEY and SMNVEV (reference sequence). Trimming removed 0 bases from V and 8 bases from J; junction bases left unmatched: 19. The CDR3 runs to 20 residues.

This chain links TRBV25-1 with TRBJ1-1; a possible D gene is TRBD1 (6 bases). This CDR3 is 15 amino acids long. V lost 8 bases to trimming and J lost 3 bases, with 19 bases between them. CDR1 is MGHDK and CDR2 is SYGVNS in the germline V gene. The CDR3 protein is CASRVEGGPYTEAFF. The CDR3 region has the DNA TGTGCCAGCCGGGTGGAGGGGGGCCCTTACACTGAAGCTTTCTTT.

This clone was recorded only once. CDR3 in DNA: TGTGCCAGCACTTCCAGTCCCGGGGGGGACTATGGCTACACCTTC. Its translation: CASTSSPGGDYGYTF. The chain combines TRBV28 with TRBJ1-2; TRBD1 is a possible D gene (5 bases). CDR1 and CDR2 from the germline V gene are MDHEN and SYDVKM. This CDR3 contains 15 residues. Trimming removed 7 bases at V and 3 bases at J, with 18 bases between.

The genes are TRBV25-1 and TRBJ1-1; unclear D gene. The V and J ends lost 10 bases and 1 base respectively, with 22 bases between them. The CDR3 runs 16 residues. Germline V lookup: CDR1 MGHDK, CDR2 SYGVNS. The CDR3 here is CATQSQVLAGNTEAFF. CDR3 bases: TGTGCCACCCAAAGTCAAGTCCTGGCAGGGAACACTGAAGCTTTCTTT.

V and J are TRBV7-9 and TRBJ2-2, with no clear D. V lost 2 bases, J lost 1 base, and 11 bases lay in between. CDR3 length: 16 amino acids. Germline CDR1 and CDR2: SEHNR and FQNEAQ (reference sequence). This CDR3 reads CASSLYSYLNTGELFF. In nucleotides, the CDR3 is TGTGCCAGCAGCTTATACAGCTATTTGAACACCGGGGAGCTGTTTTTT.